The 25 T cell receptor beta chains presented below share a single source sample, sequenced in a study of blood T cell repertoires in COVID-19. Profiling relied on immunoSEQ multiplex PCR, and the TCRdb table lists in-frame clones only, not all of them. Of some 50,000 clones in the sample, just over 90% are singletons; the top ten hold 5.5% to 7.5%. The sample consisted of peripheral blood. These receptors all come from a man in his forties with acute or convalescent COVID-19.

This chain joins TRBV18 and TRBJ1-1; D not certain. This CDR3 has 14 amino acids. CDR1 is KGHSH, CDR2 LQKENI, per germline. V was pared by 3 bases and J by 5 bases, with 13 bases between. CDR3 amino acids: CASSPSEGGTEAFF. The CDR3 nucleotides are TGTGCCAGCTCACCCTCGGAGGGAGGTACTGAAGCTTTCTTT.

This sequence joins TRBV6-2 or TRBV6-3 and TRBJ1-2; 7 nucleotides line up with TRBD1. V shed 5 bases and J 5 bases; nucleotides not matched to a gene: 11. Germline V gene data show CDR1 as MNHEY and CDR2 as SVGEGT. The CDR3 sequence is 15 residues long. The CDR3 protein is CASSPPPDRWYGYTF. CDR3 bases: TGTGCCAGCAGTCCCCCTCCGGACAGGTGGTATGGCTACACCTTC.

The CDR3 is CASSQGQLNTEAFF. For the CDR3, the DNA is TGTGCCAGCAGCCAAGGCCAGTTGAACACTGAAGCTTTCTTT. V is TRBV14 and J is TRBJ1-1, with no clear D. The germline V and J ends were trimmed by 1 base and 0 bases, with 6 bases remaining between them. The CDR3 totals 14 residues. CDR1 SGHDN and CDR2 FVKESK come from the germline V gene.

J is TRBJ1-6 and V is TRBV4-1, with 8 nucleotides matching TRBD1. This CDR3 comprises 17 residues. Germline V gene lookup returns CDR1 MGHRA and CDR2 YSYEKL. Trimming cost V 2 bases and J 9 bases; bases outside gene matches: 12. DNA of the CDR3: TGCGCCAGCAGCCAACTTCCTCGCGGGACAGGATCTTCACCCCTCCACTTT. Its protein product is CASSQLPRGTGSSPLHF.

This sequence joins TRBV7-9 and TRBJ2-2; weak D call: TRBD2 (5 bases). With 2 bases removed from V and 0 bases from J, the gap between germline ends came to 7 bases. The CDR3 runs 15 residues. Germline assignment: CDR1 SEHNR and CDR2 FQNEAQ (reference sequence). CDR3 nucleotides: TGTGCCAGCAGCTTATTAGCGACGAACACCGGGGAGCTGTTTTTT. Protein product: CASSLLATNTGELFF.

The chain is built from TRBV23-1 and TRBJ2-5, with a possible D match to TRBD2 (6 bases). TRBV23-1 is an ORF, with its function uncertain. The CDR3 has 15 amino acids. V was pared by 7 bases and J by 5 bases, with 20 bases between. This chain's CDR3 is CASTLGTRLSETQYF. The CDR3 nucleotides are TGCGCCAGCACCCTCGGGACTCGGCTCAGCGAGACCCAGTACTTC.

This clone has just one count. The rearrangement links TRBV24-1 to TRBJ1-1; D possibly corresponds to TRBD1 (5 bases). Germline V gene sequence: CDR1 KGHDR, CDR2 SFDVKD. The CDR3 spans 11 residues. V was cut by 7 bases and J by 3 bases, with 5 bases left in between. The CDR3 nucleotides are TGTGCCACCAGACAGGACACTGAAGCTTTCTTT. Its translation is CATRQDTEAFF.

The DNA of the CDR3 is TGTGCCAGCAGCTCCCGTAGCGGGAGAAACACCGGGGAGCTGTTTTTT. The encoded protein is CASSSRSGRNTGELFF. The chain combines TRBV5-8 with TRBJ2-2; 9 nucleotides agree with TRBD2. V shed 3 bases, J shed 2 bases, and the junction held 5 bases outside the gene matches. This CDR3 comprises 16 residues. CDR1 is SGHTS, CDR2 YDEGEE, per germline.

Here the CDR3 reads CATHTSNTEAFF. As DNA, the CDR3 is TGTGCCACCCACACCTCGAACACTGAAGCTTTCTTT. The V and J genes are TRBV2 and TRBJ1-1, with no clear D. CDR1 SNHLY and CDR2 FYNNEI come from the germline V gene. The CDR3 totals 12 residues. The V end was cut by 10 bases, the J end by 1 base, with 10 bases between.

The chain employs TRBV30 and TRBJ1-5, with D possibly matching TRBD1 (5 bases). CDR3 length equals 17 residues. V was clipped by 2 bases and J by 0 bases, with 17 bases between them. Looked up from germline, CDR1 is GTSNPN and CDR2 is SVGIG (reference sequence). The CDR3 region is CAWSISQGRYSNQPQHF. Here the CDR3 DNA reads TGTGCCTGGAGTATAAGTCAGGGTCGATATAGCAATCAGCCCCAGCATTTT.

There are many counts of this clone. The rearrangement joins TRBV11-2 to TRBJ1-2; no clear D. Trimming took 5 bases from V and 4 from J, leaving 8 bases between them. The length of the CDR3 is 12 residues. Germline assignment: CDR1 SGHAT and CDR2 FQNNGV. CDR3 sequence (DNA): TGTGCCAGCAGCCCAATTTCCTATGGCTACACCTTC. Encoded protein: CASSPISYGYTF.

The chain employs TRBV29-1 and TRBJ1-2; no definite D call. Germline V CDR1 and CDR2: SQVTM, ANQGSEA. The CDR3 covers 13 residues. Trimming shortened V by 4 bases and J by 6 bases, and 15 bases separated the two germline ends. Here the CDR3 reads CSVVRKEFNGYTF. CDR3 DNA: TGCAGCGTTGTCAGGAAGGAATTCAATGGCTACACCTTC. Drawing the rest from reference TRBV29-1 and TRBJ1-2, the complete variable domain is SAVISQKPSRDICQRGTSLTIQCQVDSQVTMMFWYRQQPGQSLTLIATANQGSEATYESGFVIDKFPISRPNLTFSTLTVSNMSPEDSSIYLCSVVRKEFNGYTFGSGTRLTVV.

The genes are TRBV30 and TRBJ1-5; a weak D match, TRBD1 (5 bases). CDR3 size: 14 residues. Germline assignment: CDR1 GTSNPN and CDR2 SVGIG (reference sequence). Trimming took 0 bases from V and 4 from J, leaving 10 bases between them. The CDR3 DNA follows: TGTGCCTGGAGTGTAACGGACAAAAATCAGCCCCAGCATTTT. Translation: CAWSVTDKNQPQHF.

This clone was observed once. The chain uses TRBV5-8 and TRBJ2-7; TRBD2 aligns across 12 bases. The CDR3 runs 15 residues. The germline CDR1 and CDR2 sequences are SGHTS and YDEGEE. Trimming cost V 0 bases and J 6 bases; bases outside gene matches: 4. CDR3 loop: CASSLATSGRSEQYF. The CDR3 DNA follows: TGTGCCAGCAGCTTGGCTACTAGCGGGAGGAGCGAGCAGTACTTC.

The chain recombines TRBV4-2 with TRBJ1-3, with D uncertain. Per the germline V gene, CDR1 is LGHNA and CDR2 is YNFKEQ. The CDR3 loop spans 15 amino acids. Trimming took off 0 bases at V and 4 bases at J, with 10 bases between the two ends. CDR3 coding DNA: TGTGCCAGCAGCCAAGAGAGGGATCAAGGAAACACCATATATTTT. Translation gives CASSQERDQGNTIYF.

The CDR3 sequence is CATRPGLAVETQYF. In nucleotides, the CDR3 is TGTGCCACCAGGCCGGGACTAGCCGTAGAGACCCAGTACTTC. The chain uses TRBV6-5 and TRBJ2-5; 9 bases map to TRBD2. Germline assignment: CDR1 MNHEY and CDR2 SVGAGI. The CDR3 contains 14 residues. Trimming took 10 bases from V and 4 from J; bases not matched to a gene: 10.

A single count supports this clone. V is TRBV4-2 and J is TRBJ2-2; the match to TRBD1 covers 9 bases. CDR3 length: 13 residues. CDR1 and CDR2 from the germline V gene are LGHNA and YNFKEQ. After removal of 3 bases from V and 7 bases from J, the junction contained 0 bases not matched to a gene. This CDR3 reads CASSQDRGGELFF. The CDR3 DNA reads TGTGCCAGCAGCCAGGACAGGGGCGGGGAGCTGTTTTTT.

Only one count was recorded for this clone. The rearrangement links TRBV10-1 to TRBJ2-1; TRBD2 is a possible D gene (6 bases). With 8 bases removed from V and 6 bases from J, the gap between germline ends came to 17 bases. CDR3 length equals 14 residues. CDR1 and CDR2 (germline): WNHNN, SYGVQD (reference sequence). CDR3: CASRSGVYPNEQFF. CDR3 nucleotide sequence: TGCGCCAGCCGTAGCGGAGTTTATCCCAATGAGCAGTTCTTC.

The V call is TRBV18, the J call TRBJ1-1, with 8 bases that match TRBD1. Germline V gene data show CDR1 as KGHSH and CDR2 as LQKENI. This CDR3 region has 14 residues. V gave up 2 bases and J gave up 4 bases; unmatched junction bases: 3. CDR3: CASSPATGVTEAFF. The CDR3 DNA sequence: TGTGCCAGCTCACCAGCGACAGGGGTCACTGAAGCTTTCTTT.

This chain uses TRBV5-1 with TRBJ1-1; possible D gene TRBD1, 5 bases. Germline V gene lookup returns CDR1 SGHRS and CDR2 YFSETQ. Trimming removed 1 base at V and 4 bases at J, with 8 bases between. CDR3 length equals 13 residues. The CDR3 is CASSLTGTTEAFF. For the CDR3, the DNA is TGCGCCAGCAGCTTGACAGGAACCACTGAAGCTTTCTTT.

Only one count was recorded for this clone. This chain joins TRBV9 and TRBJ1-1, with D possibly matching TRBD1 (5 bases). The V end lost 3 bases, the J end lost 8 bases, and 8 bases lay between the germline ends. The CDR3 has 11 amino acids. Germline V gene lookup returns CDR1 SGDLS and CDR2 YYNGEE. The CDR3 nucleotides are TGTGCCAGCAGCGGGGGCCCCGAAGCTTTCTTT. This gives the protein CASSGGPEAFF.

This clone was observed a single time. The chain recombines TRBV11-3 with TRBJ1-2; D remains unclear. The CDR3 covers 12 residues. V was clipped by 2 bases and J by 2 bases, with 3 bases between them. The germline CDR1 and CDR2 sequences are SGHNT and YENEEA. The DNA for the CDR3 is TGTGCCAGCAGCTTACAGAACTATGGCTACACCTTC. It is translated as CASSLQNYGYTF.

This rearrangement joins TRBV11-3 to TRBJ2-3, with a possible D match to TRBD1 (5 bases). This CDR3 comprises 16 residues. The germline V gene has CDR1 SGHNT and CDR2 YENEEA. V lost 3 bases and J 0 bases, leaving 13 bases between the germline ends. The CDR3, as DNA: TGTGCCAGCAGCTTCCACTGGGGCCCTAGCACAGATACGCAGTATTTT. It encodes CASSFHWGPSTDTQYF.

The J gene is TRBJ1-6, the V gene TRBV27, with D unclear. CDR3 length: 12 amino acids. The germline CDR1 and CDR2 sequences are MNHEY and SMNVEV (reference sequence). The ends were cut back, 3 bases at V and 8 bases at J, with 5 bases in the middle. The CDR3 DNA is TGTGCCAGCAGTTTTAGTCATTCACCCCTCCACTTT. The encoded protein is CASSFSHSPLHF.

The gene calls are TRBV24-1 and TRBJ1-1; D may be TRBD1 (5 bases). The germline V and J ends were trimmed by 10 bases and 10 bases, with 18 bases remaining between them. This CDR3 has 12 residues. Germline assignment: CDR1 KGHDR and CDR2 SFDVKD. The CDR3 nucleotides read TGTGCCACTCACAACCCGGCAGGGCGAGCTTTCTTT. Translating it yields CATHNPAGRAFF.